Each of the 29 T cell receptor beta chains below was sequenced from the same sample in a study of blood T cell dynamics during melanoma immunotherapy. Sequencing used immunoSEQ multiplex PCR; TCRdb keeps in-frame clones, though not all of them. The sample consists of over 15,000 clones, 75% to 85% of them appearing once. As for time point: pre-treatment baseline. Sequenced material: blood, taken from a patient treated with checkpoint blockade. The origin of the receptors is a human donor with melanoma.

The rearrangement uses TRBV7-3 and TRBJ2-2; no clear D gene. This CDR3 contains 14 residues. Germline V lookup: CDR1 SGHTA, CDR2 FQGTGA. Trimming removed 4 bases at V and 5 bases at J, with 11 bases between. CDR3 protein: CASSYYQGTGELFF. The CDR3 nucleotides are TGTGCCAGCAGCTATTATCAAGGGACCGGGGAGCTGTTTTTT.

V usage is TRBV7-8 and J usage is TRBJ2-2, with D hard to call. The V and J ends lost 4 bases and 5 bases respectively, with 14 bases between them. This CDR3 has 15 residues. Germline CDR1 and CDR2: SGHVS and FQNEAQ. CDR3 region: CASSWARASTGELFF. The CDR3 coding sequence is TGTGCCAGCAGCTGGGCCCGGGCTAGTACCGGGGAGCTGTTTTTT.

The J gene is TRBJ2-1, the V gene TRBV2, with a possible D match to TRBD1 (5 bases). Germline V gene sequence: CDR1 SNHLY, CDR2 FYNNEI. The CDR3 length is 14 residues. Trimming pared 4 bases from V and 4 bases from J, leaving 11 bases between. In DNA form, the CDR3 reads TGTGCCAGCAGTGTGGACACCCGATACAATGAGCAGTTCTTC. Its translation is CASSVDTRYNEQFF.

The gene calls are TRBV4-2 and TRBJ1-1, with 8 bases identical to TRBD1. V gave up 5 bases and J gave up 1 base; unmatched junction bases: 9. CDR3 size: 16 residues. Germline-derived CDR1 and CDR2 are LGHNA and YNFKEQ. The CDR3 nucleotides are TGTGCCAGCAGCGCCTTGGACAGGGCTACGAACACTGAAGCTTTCTTT. Translated, it gives CASSALDRATNTEAFF.

V usage is TRBV11-3 and J usage is TRBJ2-5; 7 bases line up with TRBD1. The J call is uncertain, as TRBJ2-7 better fits the DNA end. The CDR3 contains 13 residues. Per the germline V gene, CDR1 is SGHNT and CDR2 is YENEEA. CDR3: CASSLGQNYEQYF. The CDR3 DNA is TGTGCCAGCAGCCTGGGACAGAACTACGAGCAGTACTTC.

This clone was seen more than once but under ten times. The chain is built from TRBV19 and TRBJ1-5; no reliable D call. The ends were cut back, 4 bases at V and 4 bases at J, with 14 bases in the middle. The CDR3 contains 15 residues. Germline CDR1 reads LNHDA; CDR2 reads SQIVND (reference sequence). The CDR3 DNA reads as TGTGCCAGTAGTACCCGGTGGCAGCTTAATCAGCCCCAGCATTTT. This sequence encodes CASSTRWQLNQPQHF.

This clone showed up just once. The V gene is TRBV28, the J gene TRBJ2-7, with TRBD2 matching over 8 bases. The germline V gene has CDR1 MDHEN and CDR2 SYDVKM. V lost 3 bases, J lost 6 bases, and 4 bases stayed unmatched. The CDR3 contains 13 residues. CDR3 nucleotide sequence: TGTGCCAGCAGTTTTCGGGGGGGGAGCGAGCAGTACTTC. This translates into CASSFRGGSEQYF.

V usage is TRBV5-4 and J usage is TRBJ2-4; 7 nucleotides agree with TRBD1. CDR1 SGHNT and CDR2 YYREEE come from the germline V gene (reference sequence). CDR3 length equals 15 residues. Trimming at V came to 4 bases and at J to 1 base, leaving 5 bases not matched to a gene. The CDR3 sequence: CASSGPGQAKNIQYF. The CDR3 coding sequence is TGTGCCAGCAGCGGGCCGGGACAGGCCAAAAACATTCAGTACTTC.

V usage is TRBV14 and J usage is TRBJ2-5, with 9 nucleotides matching TRBD2. Losses at the gene ends were 1 base for V and 5 bases for J; bases not matched to a gene: 8. The CDR3 runs to 16 residues. Germline V gene data show CDR1 as SGHDN and CDR2 as FVKESK. The CDR3: CASSQVLAGAPETQYF. CDR3 nucleotide sequence: TGTGCCAGCAGCCAAGTCTTAGCGGGAGCCCCGGAGACCCAGTACTTC.

The sample holds one count of this clone. The chain couples TRBV9 to TRBJ2-3, with D possibly being TRBD1 (5 bases). V was clipped by 3 bases and J by 7 bases, with 12 bases between them. Germline V lookup: CDR1 SGDLS, CDR2 YYNGEE. This CDR3 has 13 residues. As DNA, the CDR3 is TGTGCCAGCAGCGGTGCAGGGCCGCATACGCAGTATTTT. It codes for CASSGAGPHTQYF.

V gene TRBV6-5 combines with J gene TRBJ1-1, with D hard to call. V lost 5 bases, J lost 7 bases, and 17 bases lay in between. The CDR3 spans 14 residues. Germline values: CDR1 MNHEY, CDR2 SVGAGI. CDR3 DNA: TGTGCCAGCAGTCCCCTGGAGTATACCTTTGAAGCTTTCTTT. Its protein is CASSPLEYTFEAFF.

The gene calls are TRBV9 and TRBJ1-5; the D gene is possibly TRBD1 (6 bases). This CDR3 is built from 15 residues. From germline, CDR1 is SGDLS and CDR2 YYNGEE. V lost 4 bases and J 0 bases, leaving 11 bases between the germline ends. The CDR3, as DNA: TGTGCCAGCAGCAGGACAGATTATAGCAATCAGCCCCAGCATTTT. Translation gives CASSRTDYSNQPQHF.

The chain carries TRBV27 and TRBJ2-3, with no clear D. The CDR3 covers 14 residues. Germline V gene lookup returns CDR1 MNHEY and CDR2 SMNVEV (reference sequence). The V gene lost 6 bases and the J gene lost 9 bases, with 19 bases spanning the gap. The CDR3 reads CASSSTPQGGTQYF. CDR3 coding DNA: TGTGCCAGCAGCTCTACCCCCCAAGGTGGCACGCAGTATTTT.

The rearrangement uses TRBV5-5 and TRBJ2-2, with D possibly matching TRBD1 (5 bases). The CDR3 spans 15 residues. CDR1 is SGHKS and CDR2 is YYEKEE in the germline V gene (reference sequence). With 5 bases removed from V and 0 bases from J, the gap between germline ends came to 11 bases. Written as DNA, the CDR3 is TGTGCCAGCAGTTCTAGGGGTGCGAACACCGGGGAGCTGTTTTTT. It translates to CASSSRGANTGELFF.

The rearrangement links TRBV7-8 to TRBJ2-3, with unresolved D. CDR1 SGHVS and CDR2 FQNEAQ come from the germline V gene. The CDR3 contains 15 residues. V gave up 4 bases and J gave up 0 bases, with 11 bases separating them. CDR3: CASSSNSYSTDTQYF. The CDR3 DNA reads TGTGCCAGCAGCTCCAACTCATACAGCACAGATACGCAGTATTTT.

The chain combines TRBV19 with TRBJ1-2; D not resolved. Trimming removed 5 bases at V and 8 bases at J, with 21 bases between. The CDR3 totals 15 residues. Germline CDR1 is LNHDA and CDR2 is SQIVND (reference sequence). The CDR3 spells CASSSRLGYWNGYTF. As DNA, the CDR3 is TGTGCCAGTAGTTCTCGACTGGGATATTGGAACGGCTACACCTTC.

This sequence joins TRBV7-2 and TRBJ2-7; tentatively, D is TRBD1 or TRBD2 (7 bases each). The CDR3 length is 16 residues. The germline CDR1 and CDR2 sequences are SGHTA and FQGNSA. Trimming took off 1 base at V and 2 bases at J, with 15 bases between the two ends. CDR3 sequence reads: CASSLGGRGGPYEQYF. Written as DNA, the CDR3 is TGTGCCAGCAGCTTAGGTGGCAGGGGGGGTCCCTACGAGCAGTACTTC.

The chain couples TRBV9 to TRBJ2-5; D perhaps matches TRBD2 (7 bases). CDR3 length: 18 amino acids. Trimming shortened V by 4 bases and J by 5 bases, and 27 bases separated the two germline ends. The V gene's germline CDR1 is SGDLS and CDR2 YYNGEE. Here the CDR3 DNA reads TGTGCCAGCAGCTATATTAACTCCTTACGGACTAGGGGGGAGACCCAGTACTTC. This translates into CASSYINSLRTRGETQYF.

This rearrangement joins TRBV7-9 to TRBJ2-1; 10 bases line up with TRBD2. Trimming at V came to 4 bases and at J to 5 bases, leaving 2 bases not matched to a gene. The germline V gene encodes CDR1 SEHNR and CDR2 FQNEAQ (reference sequence). This CDR3 has 14 amino acids. The CDR3 spells CASSYGTSDNEQFF. CDR3 bases: TGTGCCAGCAGCTACGGGACTAGCGACAATGAGCAGTTCTTC.

This chain joins TRBV5-6 and TRBJ1-6, with 8 bases that match TRBD1. The ends lost 3 bases at V and 9 bases at J; junction bases unmatched: 11. CDR1 and CDR2 from the germline V gene are SGHDT and YYEEEE. The CDR3 sequence is 16 residues long. The CDR3 sequence is CASSSGVGRGLSPLHF. The CDR3, as DNA: TGTGCCAGCAGCTCTGGAGTAGGCAGGGGGCTTTCACCCCTCCACTTT.

The chain combines TRBV5-1 with TRBJ1-2; possibly TRBD1 for D (6 bases). With 0 bases removed from V and 4 bases from J, the gap between germline ends came to 10 bases. Germline CDR1 SGHRS, CDR2 YFSETQ. The CDR3 contains 14 residues. The CDR3 protein is CASSLDDRSYGYTF. In DNA form, the CDR3 reads TGCGCCAGCAGCTTGGACGACAGGAGCTATGGCTACACCTTC.

This clone was observed a single time. V gene TRBV5-4 combines with J gene TRBJ2-1; 9 bases are a match to TRBD2. V was pared by 5 bases and J by 8 bases, with 8 bases of the junction left unmatched. CDR1 and CDR2 from the germline V gene are SGHNT and YYREEE (reference sequence). This CDR3 region has 14 residues. As DNA, the CDR3 is TGTGCCAGCAGTTCCGGGACTAGCTTCGATGAGCAGTTCTTC. It encodes CASSSGTSFDEQFF. Based on the CDR3 plus reference TRBV5-4 and TRBJ2-1, the full variable domain is ETGVTQSPTHLIKTRGQQVTLRCSSQSGHNTVSWYQQALGQGPQFIFQYYREEENGRGNFPPRFSGLQFPNYSSELNVNALELDDSALYLCASSSGTSFDEQFFGPGTRLTVL.

This sequence joins TRBV7-9 and TRBJ2-1; tentative D call: TRBD1 (8 bases). The germline gives CDR1 SEHNR, CDR2 FQNEAQ (reference sequence). Trimming took 2 bases from V and 2 from J, leaving 22 bases between them. The CDR3 sequence is 19 residues long. The chain's CDR3 is CASSLLRGRRESPYNEQFF. The CDR3 DNA is TGTGCCAGCAGCTTACTCAGGGGGCGGCGGGAGAGTCCCTACAATGAGCAGTTCTTC.

CDR3 sequence: CASTGRVFGEQYF. DNA of the CDR3: TGTGCCAGCACCGGACGGGTTTTTGGGGAGCAGTACTTC. V gene TRBV28 combines with J gene TRBJ2-7; D uncertain. The CDR3 has 13 residues. Germline CDR1 is MDHEN and CDR2 is SYDVKM. V was clipped by 7 bases and J by 7 bases, with 17 bases between them.

The CDR3: CASSQTGPRTGGEKLFF. In DNA, the CDR3 is TGCGCCAGCAGCCAAACGGGACCCCGCACGGGAGGCGAAAAACTGTTTTTT. V is TRBV4-3 and J is TRBJ1-4, with D possibly being TRBD1 (5 bases). V lost 2 bases and J 8 bases, leaving 21 bases between the germline ends. The CDR3 consists of 17 residues. Germline V gives CDR1 LGHNA, CDR2 YSLEER.

The gene calls are TRBV5-1 and TRBJ2-1; D not certain. The length of the CDR3 is 15 residues. V lost 2 bases, J lost 5 bases, and 14 bases lay in between. The germline V gene has CDR1 SGHRS and CDR2 YFSETQ. CDR3 in amino acids: CASSFFRPHDNEQFF. DNA of the CDR3: TGCGCCAGCAGCTTCTTCCGGCCTCATGACAATGAGCAGTTCTTC.

The CDR3, as DNA: TGTGCCAGCAGCGTACAAGCGGGAGGTAGGGAGACCCAGTACTTC. Protein: CASSVQAGGRETQYF. The V call is TRBV9, the J call TRBJ2-5; 9 nucleotides agree with TRBD2. V dropped 1 base and J dropped 5; count of bases not matched to a gene: 6. CDR1 is SGDLS, CDR2 YYNGEE, per germline. This CDR3 has 15 amino acids.

V gene TRBV9 combines with J gene TRBJ2-6, with 7 bases lining up with TRBD2. The germline V gene has CDR1 SGDLS and CDR2 YYNGEE. Unmatched junction bases numbered 3, after V lost 0 bases and J lost 0 bases. The CDR3 is 17 residues long. The CDR3 reads CASSVDPGGSGANVLTF. DNA for the CDR3: TGTGCCAGCAGCGTAGACCCGGGGGGCTCTGGGGCCAACGTCCTGACTTTC.

The chain couples TRBV19 to TRBJ2-7; a possible D gene is TRBD2 (6 bases). CDR1 and CDR2 from the germline V gene are LNHDA and SQIVND (reference sequence). Trimming shortened V by 7 bases and J by 2 bases, and 15 bases separated the two germline ends. CDR3 length: 14 amino acids. CDR3 sequence (DNA): TGTGCCAGTACCCGGGGGACGCCCGCCTACGAGCAGTACTTC. Its translation is CASTRGTPAYEQYF.